This TCR beta chain emerged from a study of cytomegalovirus exposure and HLA in healthy donors. Findings of the study overall: Roughly uniform depth of sequencing across donors was assumed in presence/absence analyses.

Primers included in the PCR were 60 Vbeta and 13 Jbeta primers. The protocol was immunoSEQ multiplex PCR, while the TCRdb copy is restricted to in-frame clones and leaves out a portion. The sample has under 200,000 clones; around 75% are singletons. Per the germline V gene, CDR1 is SGHRS and CDR2 is YFSETQ. J gave up 3 bases and V 3 bases, and 2 bases lay outside the gene matches. The CDR3 contains 15 residues. With regard to this clone: Antigen: not known.

The chain couples TRBV5-1 to TRBJ1-6; 8 positions match TRBD1. What was sequenced was PBMCs. This TCR was recovered from a woman in her thirties or forties in good health and CMV-seropositive. Here the CDR3 DNA reads TGCGCCAGCAGCTCCGGACAGGGCTATAATTCACCCCTCCACTTT. Encoded protein: CASSSGQGYNSPLHF. The full variable domain, rest sourced from reference TRBV5-1 and TRBJ1-6, is KAGVTQTPRYLIKTRGQQVTLSCSPISGHRSVSWYQQTPGQGLQFLFEYFSETQRNKGNFPGRFSGRQFSNSRSEMNVSTLELGDSALYLCASSSGQGYNSPLHFGNGTRLTVT.